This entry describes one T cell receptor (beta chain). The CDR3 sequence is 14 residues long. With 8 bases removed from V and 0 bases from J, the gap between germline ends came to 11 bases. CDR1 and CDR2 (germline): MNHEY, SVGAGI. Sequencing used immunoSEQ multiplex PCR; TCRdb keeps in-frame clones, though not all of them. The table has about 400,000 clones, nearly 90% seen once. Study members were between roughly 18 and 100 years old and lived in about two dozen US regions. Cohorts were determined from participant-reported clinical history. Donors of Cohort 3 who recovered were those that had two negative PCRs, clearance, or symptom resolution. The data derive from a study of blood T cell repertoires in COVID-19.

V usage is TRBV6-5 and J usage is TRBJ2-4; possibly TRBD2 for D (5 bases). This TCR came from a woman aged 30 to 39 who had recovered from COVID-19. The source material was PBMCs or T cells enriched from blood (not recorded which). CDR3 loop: CASWRGIAKNIQYF. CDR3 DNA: TGTGCCAGCTGGAGAGGGATAGCCAAAAACATTCAGTACTTC.